Listed here are 19 T cell receptor beta chains from one sample, sequenced in a study of control samples from healthy donors and cancer patients. Libraries were prepared by immunoSEQ multiplex PCR; TCRdb keeps only in-frame clonotypes and omits some of them. The sample yields tens of thousands of clones, nearly 90% seen once. The sample was blood. The receptors derive from a man aged 45 to 65 in good health.

This chain joins TRBV10-1 and TRBJ2-1; possible D gene TRBD1, 5 bases. CDR1 WNHNN and CDR2 SYGVQD come from the germline V gene (reference sequence). The CDR3 covers 12 residues. V was cut by 2 bases and J by 11 bases, with 10 bases left in between. The CDR3 sequence: CASSEGDRKQFF. The CDR3 DNA reads as TGCGCCAGCAGTGAGGGAGACAGAAAGCAGTTCTTC.

The chain carries TRBV10-2 and TRBJ1-1, with D perhaps TRBD1 (5 bases). This CDR3 has 13 amino acids. The germline V and J ends were trimmed by 5 bases and 5 bases, with 12 bases remaining between them. Per the germline V gene, CDR1 is WSHSY and CDR2 is SAAADI. The CDR3, as DNA: TGCGCCAGCAGTACCACTGGGGGAACTGAAGCTTTCTTT. Encoded protein: CASSTTGGTEAFF.

The V call is TRBV5-1, the J call TRBJ1-4, with D unresolved. V was cut by 0 bases and J by 4 bases, with 10 bases left in between. Germline assignment: CDR1 SGHRS and CDR2 YFSETQ. The CDR3 sequence is 15 residues long. In DNA form, the CDR3 reads TGCGCCAGCAGCTTGGAACGGGGAGGTAATGAAAAACTGTTTTTT. This codes for CASSLERGGNEKLFF. The full variable domain, with the rest looked up from reference TRBV5-1 and TRBJ1-4, is KAGVTQTPRYLIKTRGQQVTLSCSPISGHRSVSWYQQTPGQGLQFLFEYFSETQRNKGNFPGRFSGRQFSNSRSEMNVSTLELGDSALYLCASSLERGGNEKLFFGSGTQLSVL.

This chain connects TRBV2 to TRBJ1-4; D remains unclear. The germline V gene encodes CDR1 SNHLY and CDR2 FYNNEI. CDR3 size: 14 residues. V was cut by 7 bases and J by 4 bases, with 13 bases left in between. For the CDR3, the DNA is TGTGCCAGCACTCGGGGATGGAGTAATGAAAAACTGTTTTTT. Its translation: CASTRGWSNEKLFF.

The gene calls are TRBV3-1 (or the pseudogene TRBV3-2) and TRBJ2-4, with D perhaps matching TRBD1 (6 bases). CDR1 is LGHDT, CDR2 YNNKEL, per germline (reference sequence). The CDR3 is 14 residues long. The V gene lost 0 bases and the J gene lost 7 bases, with 10 bases spanning the gap. The CDR3 DNA is TGTGCCAGCAGCCAAGAGTACAGGGCGAACATTCAGTACTTC. It yields the protein CASSQEYRANIQYF.

The chain couples TRBV7-9 to TRBJ1-2; TRBD1 might be the D (6 bases). The V and J ends lost 5 bases and 4 bases respectively, with 11 bases between them. Germline lookup yields CDR1 SEHNR and CDR2 FQNEAQ (reference sequence). The CDR3 totals 13 residues. The CDR3 loop reads CASSLGGFYGYTF. CDR3 in DNA: TGTGCCAGCAGCCTGGGGGGCTTCTATGGCTACACCTTC.

The rearrangement joins TRBV9 to TRBJ2-5; 7 bases match TRBD2. Germline CDR1 SGDLS, CDR2 YYNGEE. V was pared by 4 bases and J by 1 base, with 4 bases of the junction left unmatched. CDR3 size: 14 residues. The CDR3 DNA follows: TGTGCCAGCAGCCCTGGGACTACCCAAGAGACCCAGTACTTC. Residues: CASSPGTTQETQYF.

V usage is TRBV18 and J usage is TRBJ2-1, with D tentatively TRBD2 (6 bases). The CDR3 runs to 14 residues. Germline CDR1 reads KGHSH; CDR2 reads LQKENI. The V end was cut by 3 bases, the J end by 7 bases, with 13 bases between. This CDR3 reads CASSPHGGLNEQFF. DNA for the CDR3: TGTGCCAGCTCACCCCACGGGGGTTTGAATGAGCAGTTCTTC.

In this sample, this clone turned up a few times. The chain links TRBV6-2 or TRBV6-3 to TRBJ1-2; D possibly corresponds to TRBD1 (6 bases). This CDR3 is 16 amino acids long. The V gene lost 0 bases and the J gene lost 4 bases, with 15 bases spanning the gap. Germline V CDR1 and CDR2: MNHEY, SVGEGT. The CDR3 loop reads CASSYSQRGAGYGYTF. CDR3 nucleotides: TGTGCCAGCAGTTACTCCCAGAGGGGGGCCGGCTATGGCTACACCTTC.

The V gene is TRBV29-1, the J gene TRBJ2-3, with D possibly matching TRBD1 (6 bases). Germline V gene sequence: CDR1 SQVTM, CDR2 ANQGSEA. The CDR3 covers 13 residues. Trimming removed 4 bases from V and 1 base from J, with 9 bases in between. This CDR3 is CSVGNRGTDTQYF. CDR3 nucleotide sequence: TGCAGCGTTGGAAACAGGGGCACAGATACGCAGTATTTT.

The chain couples TRBV15 to TRBJ2-7; tentatively, D is TRBD2 (5 bases). This CDR3 region has 15 residues. Germline V gives CDR1 LNHNV, CDR2 YYDKDF (reference sequence). V was cut by 5 bases and J by 0 bases, with 14 bases left in between. In nucleotides, the CDR3 is TGTGCCACCAGCCCCGTCGGGGAGAGCTCCTACGAGCAGTACTTC. This translates into CATSPVGESSYEQYF.

The chain combines TRBV5-1 with TRBJ2-7; 7 bases match TRBD1. Germline V CDR1 and CDR2: SGHRS, YFSETQ. Trimming took 0 bases from V and 3 from J; bases not matched to a gene: 9. The CDR3 has 16 amino acids. The CDR3: CASSLVSQGENYEQYF. CDR3 nucleotides: TGCGCCAGCAGCTTGGTGAGTCAGGGGGAGAACTACGAGCAGTACTTC.

The chain links TRBV11-3 to TRBJ2-1, with D unresolved. Deletions cut 1 base from V and 1 base from J, with 8 bases between. Germline CDR1 and CDR2: SGHNT and YENEEA. The CDR3 consists of 15 residues. In DNA form, the CDR3 reads TGTGCCAGCAGCTTAGGCCACCAGTCCTACAATGAGCAGTTCTTC. It is translated as CASSLGHQSYNEQFF.

This sequence joins TRBV7-2 and TRBJ2-5; 7 bases match TRBD2. The germline V gene has CDR1 SGHTA and CDR2 FQGNSA. The CDR3 extends over 14 amino acids. Unmatched junction bases numbered 13, after V lost 6 bases and J lost 9 bases. In DNA form, the CDR3 reads TGTGCCAGCAGGCCGGGACTAACCCCCATGGCCCAGTACTTC. Residues: CASRPGLTPMAQYF.

The chain combines TRBV2 with TRBJ2-2; D gene uncertain. Germline V gene data show CDR1 as SNHLY and CDR2 as FYNNEI. Between the trimmed V and J ends, which lost 7 bases and 1 base, there was a span of 10 bases. This CDR3 is built from 14 residues. The CDR3 DNA reads as TGTGCCAGCAAAGGGATATTGAACACCGGGGAGCTGTTTTTT. This sequence encodes CASKGILNTGELFF.

The chain links TRBV5-4 to TRBJ2-5; 9 positions agree with TRBD2. Germline loops: CDR1 SGHNT, CDR2 YYREEE (reference sequence). J was trimmed by 5 bases and V by 10 bases; bases with no gene match: 24. The CDR3 has 18 residues. The CDR3 reads CARRGGLAGGPVLETQYF. In DNA form, the CDR3 reads TGTGCCCGCCGCGGGGGCCTCGCGGGGGGGCCCGTCTTGGAGACCCAGTACTTC.

This clone showed up just a few times. The gene calls are TRBV3-1 (or the pseudogene TRBV3-2) and TRBJ1-2, with D hard to call. CDR3 size: 13 residues. The germline gives CDR1 LGHDT, CDR2 YNNKEL (reference sequence). V lost 1 base, J lost 4 bases, and 7 bases lay in between. In DNA form, the CDR3 reads TGTGCCAGCAGCCAAGGCGGGTTCTATGGCTACACCTTC. Translation gives CASSQGGFYGYTF.

V and J are TRBV11-3 and TRBJ2-5; TRBD2 is a possible D gene (6 bases). Germline CDR1 reads SGHNT; CDR2 reads YENEEA. Trimming removed 5 bases from V and 3 bases from J, with 16 bases in between. The CDR3 covers 15 residues. CDR3 in amino acids: CASSRAGGLEETQYF. Here the CDR3 DNA reads TGTGCCAGCAGCAGAGCGGGCGGGCTCGAAGAGACCCAGTACTTC.

The CDR3 loop is CATSEGNYGYTF. The CDR3 bases are TGTGCCACCAGTGAAGGGAACTATGGCTACACCTTC. The chain joins TRBV24-1 to TRBJ1-2; D not certain. The germline V and J ends were trimmed by 4 bases and 2 bases, with 4 bases remaining between them. CDR1 and CDR2 from the germline V gene are KGHDR and SFDVKD. The CDR3 extends over 12 amino acids.